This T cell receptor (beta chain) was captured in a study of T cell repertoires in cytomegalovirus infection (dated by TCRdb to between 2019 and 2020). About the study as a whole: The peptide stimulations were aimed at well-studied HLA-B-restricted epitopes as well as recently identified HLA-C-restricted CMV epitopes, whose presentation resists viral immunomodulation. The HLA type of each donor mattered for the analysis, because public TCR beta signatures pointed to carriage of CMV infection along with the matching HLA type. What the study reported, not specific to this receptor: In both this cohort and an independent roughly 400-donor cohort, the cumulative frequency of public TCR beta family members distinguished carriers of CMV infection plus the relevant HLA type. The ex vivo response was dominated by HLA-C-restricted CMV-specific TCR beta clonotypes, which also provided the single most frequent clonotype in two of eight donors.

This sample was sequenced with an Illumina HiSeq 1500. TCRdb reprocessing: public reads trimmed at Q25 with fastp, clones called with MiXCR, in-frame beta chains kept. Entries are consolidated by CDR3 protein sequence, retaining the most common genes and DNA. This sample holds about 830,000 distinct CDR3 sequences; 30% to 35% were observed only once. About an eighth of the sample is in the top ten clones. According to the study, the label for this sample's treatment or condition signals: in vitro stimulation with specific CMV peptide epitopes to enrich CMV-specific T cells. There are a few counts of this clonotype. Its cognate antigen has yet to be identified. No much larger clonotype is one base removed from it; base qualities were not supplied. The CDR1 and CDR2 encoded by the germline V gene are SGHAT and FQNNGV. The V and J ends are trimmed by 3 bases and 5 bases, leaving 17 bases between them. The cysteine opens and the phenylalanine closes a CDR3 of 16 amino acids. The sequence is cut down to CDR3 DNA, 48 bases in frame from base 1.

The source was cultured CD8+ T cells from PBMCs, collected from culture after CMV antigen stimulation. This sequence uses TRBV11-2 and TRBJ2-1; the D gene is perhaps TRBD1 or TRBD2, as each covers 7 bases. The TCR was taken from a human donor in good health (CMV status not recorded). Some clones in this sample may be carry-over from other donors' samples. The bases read TGTGCCAGCAGCTTCCAGGGGGGGGGGTTGCACAATGAGCAGTTCTTC. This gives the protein CASSFQGGGLHNEQFF.